This T cell receptor beta chain was captured in a study of blood T cell repertoires in COVID-19. Study background: COVID-19 samples collected from the United States, Italy and Spain covered acute and convalescent phases. Nucleic acid was either cDNA or gDNA, and it came from T cells, B-cell-depleted T cells, or PBMCs.

Germline-derived CDR1 and CDR2 are SGHTA and FQGNSA. The V and J ends lost 2 bases and 1 base respectively, with 12 bases between them. This CDR3 spans 15 amino acids. Using immunoSEQ multiplex PCR, the repertoire was profiled, and TCRdb retains in-frame clones only, with some absent. The sample shows about 210,000 clones, 89% of them seen only once. This TCR derives from a woman aged 40 to 55 with acute or convalescent COVID-19. The chain employs TRBV7-2 and TRBJ2-7, with a tentative D call TRBD2 (6 bases). Specimen: peripheral blood. The CDR3 coding sequence is TGTGCCAGCAGCTTATTGGGGACTCTATCCTACGAGCAGTACGTC. It codes for CASSLLGTLSYEQYV.